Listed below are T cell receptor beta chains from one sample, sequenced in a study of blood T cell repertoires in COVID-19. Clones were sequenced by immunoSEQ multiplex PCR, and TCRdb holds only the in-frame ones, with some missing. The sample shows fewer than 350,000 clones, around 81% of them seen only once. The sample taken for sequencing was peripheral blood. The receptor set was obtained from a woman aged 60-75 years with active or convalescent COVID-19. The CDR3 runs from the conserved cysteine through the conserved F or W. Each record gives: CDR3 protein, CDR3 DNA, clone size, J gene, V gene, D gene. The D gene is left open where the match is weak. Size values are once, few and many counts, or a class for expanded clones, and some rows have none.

CDR3: CASKEVATPTEQYF
DNA: TGTGCCAGCAAGGAAGTAGCGACACCTACGGAGCAGTACTTC
size: once
J: TRBJ2-7
V: TRBV13
D: NA

CDR3: CSVEDSGEEAFF
DNA: TGCAGCGTTGAAGATTCGGGGGAGGAAGCTTTCTTT
size: NA
J: TRBJ1-1
V: TRBV29-1
D: NA

CDR3: CASSPREAAEAFF
DNA: TGTGCCAGCAGCCCCAGGGAGGCGGCTGAAGCTTTCTTT
size: NA
J: TRBJ1-1
V: TRBV6-5
D: NA

CDR3: CSVGGQGHEQYF
DNA: TGCAGCGTCGGGGGACAGGGACACGAGCAGTACTTC
size: once
J: TRBJ2-7
V: TRBV29-1
D: TRBD1

CDR3: CASRTGGVSGYTF
DNA: TGCGCCAGCAGGACTGGAGGGGTGTCTGGCTACACCTTC
size: NA
J: TRBJ1-2
V: TRBV5-1
D: NA

CDR3: CASSSLKSSPLHF
DNA: TGTGCCAGCAGCTCCCTGAAGAGTTCACCCCTCCACTTT
size: NA
J: TRBJ1-6
V: TRBV5-6
D: NA

CDR3: CASSWGSRGNQPQHF
DNA: TGTGCCAGCAGTTGGGGTTCTAGGGGTAATCAGCCCCAGCATTTT
size: NA
J: TRBJ1-5
V: TRBV27
D: NA

CDR3: CASTRIAGGTYNEQFF
DNA: TGCGCCAGCACCCGAATAGCGGGGGGAACCTACAATGAGCAGTTCTTC
size: NA
J: TRBJ2-1
V: TRBV5-1
D: TRBD2

CDR3: CASKPRDRSHEQYF
DNA: TGTGCCAGTAAACCTCGGGACAGGTCCCACGAGCAGTACTTC
size: NA
J: TRBJ2-7
V: TRBV19
D: TRBD1

CDR3: CASSIYVGSYNEQFF
DNA: TGTGCCAGCAGCATTTACGTCGGGAGCTACAATGAGCAGTTCTTC
size: few
J: TRBJ2-1
V: TRBV11-2
D: NA

CDR3: CACSGTAPWWQYF
DNA: TGTGCCTGCTCCGGGACAGCCCCATGGTGGCAGTACTTC
size: NA
J: TRBJ2-7
V: TRBV30
D: TRBD1

CDR3: CASSLGATYEQYF
DNA: TGTGCCAGCAGCTTGGGGGCAACCTACGAGCAGTACTTC
size: NA
J: TRBJ2-7
V: TRBV7-9
D: NA

CDR3: CASSQDRAGSNTEAFF
DNA: TGCGCCAGCAGCCAAGATCGGGCGGGGTCGAACACTGAAGCTTTCTTT
size: NA
J: TRBJ1-1
V: TRBV4-3
D: NA

CDR3: CACGPPGGIGELFF
DNA: TGTGCCTGCGGTCCCCCGGGGGGGATCGGGGAGCTGTTTTTT
size: NA
J: TRBJ2-2
V: TRBV30
D: TRBD2

CDR3: CASSNPGHNYGYTF
DNA: TGTGCCAGCAGCAACCCGGGACACAACTATGGCTACACCTTC
size: NA
J: TRBJ1-2
V: TRBV14
D: NA

CDR3: CASSETSGGAGEQFF
DNA: TGTGCCAGCAGCGAGACTAGCGGGGGGGCAGGTGAGCAGTTCTTC
size: NA
J: TRBJ2-1
V: TRBV4-2
D: TRBD2

CDR3: CASRKTGQGYTEAFF
DNA: TGCGCCAGCAGGAAGACAGGGCAGGGGTACACTGAAGCTTTCTTT
size: NA
J: TRBJ1-1
V: TRBV5-1
D: TRBD1

CDR3: CASSGPGISTDTQYF
DNA: TGTGCCAGCAGCGGACCCGGGATAAGCACAGATACGCAGTATTTT
size: few
J: TRBJ2-3
V: TRBV7-9
D: NA

CDR3: CASSEGFRVQPQHF
DNA: TGTGCCAGCAGTGAAGGGTTCAGGGTTCAGCCCCAGCATTTT
size: NA
J: TRBJ1-5
V: TRBV6-1
D: NA

CDR3: CANQGQETQYF
DNA: TGTGCCAACCAGGGCCAAGAGACCCAGTACTTC
size: NA
J: TRBJ2-5
V: TRBV6-5
D: NA

CDR3: CASSLGHTIYF
DNA: TGTGCCAGCAGCCTGGGGCACACCATATATTTT
size: NA
J: TRBJ1-3
V: TRBV6-5
D: NA

CDR3: CASRRIPGELFF
DNA: TGTGCCAGCAGGCGGATACCCGGGGAGCTGTTTTTT
size: NA
J: TRBJ2-2
V: TRBV5-4
D: NA

CDR3: CASSASGGWAYEQYF
DNA: TGTGCCAGCAGCGCTTCAGGGGGCTGGGCCTACGAGCAGTACTTC
size: NA
J: TRBJ2-7
V: TRBV7-3
D: TRBD1

CDR3: CASSPRQDSYEQYF
DNA: TGTGCCAGTAGTCCTCGTCAGGACTCCTACGAGCAGTACTTC
size: many
J: TRBJ2-7
V: TRBV19
D: NA

CDR3: CASSLLRGGTDTQYF
DNA: TGTGCCAGCAGCCTCTTGCGGGGGGGCACAGATACGCAGTATTTT
size: NA
J: TRBJ2-3
V: TRBV6-6
D: TRBD2

CDR3: CASSIPDRAYTYGYTF
DNA: TGTGCCAGTAGTATACCGGACAGGGCCTACACCTATGGCTACACCTTC
size: NA
J: TRBJ1-2
V: TRBV19
D: TRBD1

CDR3: CASSEASGYGYTF
DNA: TGTGCCAGCAGTGAAGCATCCGGTTATGGCTACACCTTC
size: few
J: TRBJ1-2
V: TRBV2
D: NA

CDR3: CASSFWADRDWSYTF
DNA: TGTGCCAGCAGCTTTTGGGCCGACAGGGATTGGAGCTACACCTTC
size: NA
J: TRBJ1-2
V: TRBV7-2
D: TRBD1

CDR3: CASRPWAQGVNYSGANVLTF
DNA: TGTGCCAGCAGACCCTGGGCACAGGGGGTTAACTACTCTGGGGCCAACGTCCTGACTTTC
size: NA
J: TRBJ2-6
V: TRBV11-3
D: TRBD1

CDR3: CASSPPGANYGYTF
DNA: TGTGCCAGCAGCCCCCCGGGAGCTAACTATGGCTACACCTTC
size: NA
J: TRBJ1-2
V: TRBV3-1/TRBV3-2
D: NA

CDR3: CASSQGLGLAGEQETQYF
DNA: TGCGCCAGCAGCCAAGGCCTAGGACTAGCGGGGGAGCAAGAGACCCAGTACTTC
size: NA
J: TRBJ2-5
V: TRBV4-1
D: TRBD2

CDR3: CASSLAGGRWEQFF
DNA: TGCGCCAGCAGCTTAGCGGGGGGCCGGTGGGAGCAGTTCTTC
size: NA
J: TRBJ2-1
V: TRBV5-1
D: TRBD2

CDR3: CASSFGGGGLNEQFF
DNA: TGTGCCAGCAGCTTTGGCGGGGGCGGGTTGAATGAGCAGTTCTTC
size: NA
J: TRBJ2-1
V: TRBV5-5
D: NA

CDR3: CSVERGETGELFF
DNA: TGCAGCGTTGAACGGGGGGAAACCGGGGAGCTGTTTTTT
size: once
J: TRBJ2-2
V: TRBV29-1
D: TRBD2

CDR3: CASSFRGYTF
DNA: TGTGCCAGCAGTTTTCGTGGCTACACCTTC
size: NA
J: TRBJ1-2
V: TRBV27
D: NA

CDR3: CASSKSQGRMNTEAFF
DNA: TGTGCCAGCAGCAAAAGTCAGGGCAGGATGAACACTGAAGCTTTCTTT
size: many
J: TRBJ1-1
V: TRBV21-1
D: NA

CDR3: CASSDPDRAYEQYF
DNA: TGTGCCAGCAGTGACCCGGACAGGGCCTACGAGCAGTACTTC
size: NA
J: TRBJ2-7
V: TRBV6-4
D: TRBD1

CDR3: CASSYLIDRSNYGYTF
DNA: TGTGCCAGCAGTTACTTGATAGACAGGTCTAACTATGGCTACACCTTC
size: NA
J: TRBJ1-2
V: TRBV6-5
D: NA

CDR3: CASSQERVANYGYTF
DNA: TGCGCCAGCAGCCAAGAACGGGTAGCTAACTATGGCTACACCTTC
size: NA
J: TRBJ1-2
V: TRBV4-3
D: NA

CDR3: CASTPNRGDTQYF
DNA: TGTGCCAGCACCCCGAACAGGGGGGATACGCAGTATTTT
size: NA
J: TRBJ2-3
V: TRBV3-1/TRBV3-2
D: TRBD1

CDR3: CASSLVLFRTGEDQPQHF
DNA: TGTGCCAGCAGCTTAGTGCTTTTTCGGACAGGGGAGGATCAGCCCCAGCATTTT
size: few
J: TRBJ1-5
V: TRBV7-9
D: TRBD1

CDR3: CASSDGGEPQHF
DNA: TGTGCCAGCAGTGACGGCGGGGAGCCCCAGCATTTT
size: NA
J: TRBJ1-5
V: TRBV6-4
D: NA